This T cell receptor beta chain appears in the sequencing data of a study of T cells in Graves' hyperthyroidism and ophthalmopathy. This clonotype occurred a few times. Amplified TCR beta CDR3 regions came from RNA transcripts. HTBI primers were employed in a first-round RT-PCR of the TCR CDR3. TCRdb independently ran MiXCR on the multiplex PCR reads; one entry per CDR3 protein. This sample carries 500,000 to 700,000 distinct CDR3 sequences, approximately 16% of them seen once, and the ten largest clones take 18%. The V and J ends lost 6 bases and 8 bases respectively, with 10 bases between them. This CDR3 contains 12 residues. Germline V CDR1 and CDR2: MNHEY, SVGAGI.

The chain carries TRBV6-5 and TRBJ1-4; D gene ambiguous. The sequence derives from a woman younger than 30 with Graves' hyperthyroidism. Sequenced input: blood. The CDR3 protein is CASSHRGEKLFF. In DNA form, the CDR3 reads TGTGCCAGCAGCCACAGAGGGGAAAAACTGTTTTTT.